These 2 T cell receptor beta chains originate from one sample sequenced in a study of blood T cell repertoires in COVID-19. Profiled with immunoSEQ multiplex PCR; TCRdb holds only in-frame clones, not every one. The sample holds 100,000 to 150,000 clones; approximately 81% are singletons and the top ten take 6%. The sequenced material came from peripheral blood. Receptor source: a man older than 75 with COVID-19, enrolled during active disease.

The sample holds many counts of this clone. The chain couples TRBV2 to TRBJ2-5, with D perhaps TRBD2 (6 bases). CDR1 and CDR2 from the germline V gene are SNHLY and FYNNEI. V shed 8 bases and J shed 5 bases, with 9 bases lying between them. This CDR3 is 11 amino acids long. The CDR3 DNA follows: TGTGCCAGCGGGGGGTACGAGACCCAGTACTTC. The encoded protein is CASGGYETQYF.

The chain uses TRBV7-9 and TRBJ2-5, with D possibly TRBD1 on 5 matching bases. V lost 6 bases, J lost 5 bases, and 10 bases lay in between. CDR3 length: 12 residues. The germline CDR1 and CDR2 sequences are SEHNR and FQNEAQ (reference sequence). CDR3 DNA: TGTGCCAGCAGATCAGGGTTGGAGACCCAGTACTTC. This translates into CASRSGLETQYF.